One sample yielded the 10 T cell receptor beta chains listed below, sequenced in a study of somatic mutations in cytotoxic T cells in rheumatoid arthritis. Sequencing was performed with immunoSEQ multiplex PCR; in TCRdb, only in-frame clones are kept and a portion is missing. The sample gives 10,000 to 12,000 clones, 80% of which show up once; around an eighth is in the top ten. Sequencing was performed on CD8+ T cells sorted from blood. These receptors were collected from an adult with rheumatoid arthritis.

This clone ranks as medium-sized. The chain employs TRBV4-2 and TRBJ2-3; 15 bases are a match to TRBD2. The CDR3 has 16 amino acids. Germline V gene data show CDR1 as LGHNA and CDR2 as YNFKEQ. V lost 1 base to trimming and J lost 4 bases; unmatched junction nucleotides: 0. The CDR3 region is CASSQGTSGGADTQYF. CDR3 DNA: TGTGCCAGCAGCCAAGGGACTAGCGGGGGGGCAGATACGCAGTATTTT.

V usage is TRBV9 and J usage is TRBJ1-1; 8 nucleotides line up with TRBD1. The junction had 1 base not matched to a gene; V was cut back by 0 bases and J by 3 bases. There are 14 residues in the CDR3. CDR1 is SGDLS and CDR2 is YYNGEE in the germline V gene. CDR3 amino acids: CASSVGRGHTEAFF. The CDR3 DNA follows: TGTGCCAGCAGCGTAGGCAGGGGGCACACTGAAGCTTTCTTT.

The rearrangement joins TRBV11-2 to TRBJ1-1; 9 bases fit TRBD1. Germline V gene sequence: CDR1 SGHAT, CDR2 FQNNGV. Unmatched junction bases numbered 11, after V lost 4 bases and J lost 5 bases. This CDR3 contains 16 residues. The CDR3 DNA follows: TGTGCCAGCAGCTCCCCGGGACAGGGTTGGGGTACTGAAGCTTTCTTT. It yields the protein CASSSPGQGWGTEAFF.

This sequence joins TRBV5-8 and TRBJ1-1; D remains ambiguous. Deletions cut 6 bases from V and 2 bases from J, with 14 bases between. This CDR3 contains 14 residues. Germline CDR1 reads SGHTS; CDR2 reads YDEGEE. Written as DNA, the CDR3 is TGTGCCAGCAACCCCGACACGATAAACACTGAAGCTTTCTTT. It specifies CASNPDTINTEAFF.

The rearrangement uses TRBV4-3 and TRBJ1-1; D may be TRBD1 (6 bases). CDR3 length: 18 amino acids. Germline V gives CDR1 LGHNA, CDR2 YSLEER. Trimming took 0 bases from V and 4 from J, leaving 21 bases between them. Written as DNA, the CDR3 is TGCGCCAGCAGCCAAGATACCCAACTTACCACAGGGAGCACTGAAGCTTTCTTT. Protein: CASSQDTQLTTGSTEAFF.

In its sample, this clone was seen once. The CDR3 region has the DNA TGTGCCAGCAGCTTGTTTATCGCGGGGCAGGAGACCCAGTACTTC. It translates to CASSLFIAGQETQYF. The J gene is TRBJ2-5, the V gene TRBV5-4; tentatively, D is TRBD2 (6 bases). There are 15 residues in the CDR3. Germline CDR1 and CDR2: SGHNT and YYREEE (reference sequence). V was pared by 1 base and J by 5 bases, with 15 bases between.

V usage is TRBV10-1 and J usage is TRBJ1-5; D not resolved. Trimming pared 7 bases from V and 4 bases from J, leaving 17 bases between. Germline CDR1 WNHNN, CDR2 SYGVQD (reference sequence). The CDR3 spans 15 residues. Here the CDR3 reads CASMERAKRNQPQHF. The CDR3 DNA reads TGCGCCAGCATGGAACGGGCGAAGAGGAATCAGCCCCAGCATTTT.

The rearrangement links TRBV5-1 to TRBJ2-1; D possibly corresponds to TRBD2 (6 bases). In germline, CDR1 is SGHRS, CDR2 YFSETQ. The V end was cut by 4 bases, the J end by 0 bases, with 14 bases between. This CDR3 region has 16 residues. CDR3 residues: CASSLTGRSSYNEQFF. The CDR3 DNA reads TGCGCCAGCAGCCTCACCGGGAGAAGCTCCTACAATGAGCAGTTCTTC.

This clone was seen only a few times. The chain couples TRBV5-4 to TRBJ2-3, with D possibly matching TRBD2 (6 bases). CDR3 size: 16 residues. The V gene lost 0 bases and the J gene lost 6 bases, with 17 bases spanning the gap. Germline loops: CDR1 SGHNT, CDR2 YYREEE (reference sequence). The CDR3 protein is CASSLAYQEGLDTQYF. In DNA, the CDR3 is TGTGCCAGCAGCTTGGCCTATCAGGAGGGATTGGATACGCAGTATTTT. The complete variable domain, with remaining parts taken from reference TRBV5-4 and TRBJ2-3, reads ETGVTQSPTHLIKTRGQQVTLRCSSQSGHNTVSWYQQALGQGPQFIFQYYREEENGRGNFPPRFSGLQFPNYSSELNVNALELDDSALYLCASSLAYQEGLDTQYFGPGTRLTVL.

V usage is TRBV6-5 and J usage is TRBJ2-7; tentatively, D is TRBD1 (5 bases). Trimming took 10 bases from V and 7 from J, leaving 14 bases between them. The length of the CDR3 is 11 residues. Germline CDR1 is MNHEY and CDR2 is SVGAGI. CDR3 region: CAIYFQGEQYF. CDR3 DNA: TGTGCCATTTACTTTCAGGGAGAGCAGTACTTC.